The 18 T cell receptor beta chains below all came from one sample that was sequenced in a study of tumor-infiltrating lymphocytes in primary liver carcinoma. Co-extraction of both nucleic acids (RNA and DNA) used about 19-33 mg of unsorted bulk tissue. Researchers generated TCR beta cDNA from around 510 ng of total RNA, relying on a constant-region primer. Construction of TCR beta libraries relied on three successive nested multiplex PCR rounds employing slightly modified ARM-PCR. Investigators reported that the first two PCR rounds, at 10 cycles each, used TRBV1-TRBV30 forward primers with a C-beta reverse primer. Each CDR3 protein is one row after TCRdb ran MiXCR on the multiplex PCR reads. The profile shows tens of thousands of distinct CDR3 sequences, about 73% of them singletons. The sample was liver tumor tissue from sampling region 3. Sample subset: tumor region T3, left-lateral pole. Receptors were obtained from a man between 40 and 49 years old with primary liver carcinoma and hepatitis B virus infection.

Worth noting for this clonotype: The germline gene is not matched at one end of the junction; a read error may be the cause. The chain links TRBV12-3 or TRBV12-4 to TRBJ1-5; D is undetermined. The CDR3 covers 14 residues. CDR3 bases: TGTGTCAGCAGTGCAACAGTCAGCAATCAGCCCCAGCATTTT. Translation: CVSSATVSNQPQHF.

This clonotype was seen only a few times. A much larger clonotype is one base distant, so this may be a read error. The missing conserved phenylalanine or tryptophan at the end of this CDR3 makes a read error likely. The chain is built from TRBV7-8 and TRBJ2-3; D unresolved. Per germline, CDR1 SGHVS and CDR2 FQNEAQ. This CDR3 has 11 amino acids. Trimming took 6 bases from V and 5 from J, leaving 6 bases between them. Written as DNA, the CDR3 is TGTGCCAGCAGGGTAGAAGATACGCAGTATTTG. It yields the protein CASRVEDTQYL.

As regards this clonotype: In this CDR3 the conserved last residue, phenylalanine or tryptophan, is missing, so a read error is likely. It is unclear where the CDR3 begins or ends on the DNA, so no DNA is shown, and the CDR3 is as TCRdb lists it. The rearrangement links TRBV11-2 to TRBJ2-1; TRBD1 reflects the table's D call only, with no check against the DNA. CDR1 and CDR2 from the germline V gene are SGHAT and FQNNGV. The CDR3 contains 15 residues when both ends are counted. CDR3: CASSTGAGSYNEQLL.

This clonotype is a singleton in its sample. This clone may be a read error of a much larger clone one base away. The chain uses TRBV19 and TRBJ2-2; TRBD1 might be the D (5 bases). V was trimmed by 10 bases and J by 5 bases, leaving 14 bases between them. The CDR3 has 13 amino acids. The germline V gene encodes CDR1 LNHDA and CDR2 SQIVND (reference sequence). For the CDR3, the DNA is TGTGCCAATACCTCCCAGGGAACCGGGGAGCTGTTTTTT. This encodes CANTSQGTGELFF.

The chain employs TRBV6-2 or TRBV6-3 and TRBJ1-1; D is possibly TRBD1 (5 bases). Germline V gene lookup returns CDR1 MNHEY and CDR2 SVGEGT. Trimming left V 8 bases short and J 7 bases short, with 11 bases between. There are 11 residues in the CDR3. In DNA form, the CDR3 reads TGTGCCAGCGGTAGGGGATTTGAAGCTTTCTTT. Translation gives CASGRGFEAFF.

Note on this clonotype: One end of the junction varies from germline; a read error may be responsible. This sequence joins TRBV24-1 and TRBJ2-1, with TRBD1 as a possible D gene (5 bases). Germline V gene sequence: CDR1 KGHDR, CDR2 SFDVKD. The CDR3 consists of 15 residues. The DNA for the CDR3 is TGTGCCACCAGTAATTTAGGACAATTTGGGAATGAGCAGTTCTTC. Translating it yields CATSNLGQFGNEQFF.

In regard to this clonotype: An end of the junction differs from the germline gene, which may be a read error. The chain carries TRBV7-8 and TRBJ1-4; D not certain. The length of the CDR3 is 16 residues. Germline V CDR1 and CDR2: SGHVS, FQNEAQ. The CDR3 is CVSSLSRDWQNEKLLF. In DNA, the CDR3 is TGTGTCAGCAGCTTATCCCGGGATTGGCAAAATGAAAAACTGCTTTTT.

Remarks on this clonotype: Sequence at one end of the junction differs from germline and may be a read error. The rearrangement joins TRBV7-9 to TRBJ1-1, with 7 bases lining up with TRBD1. Germline assignment: CDR1 SEHNR and CDR2 FQNEAQ (reference sequence). The CDR3 has 15 amino acids. The CDR3 reads CVSSSRQGWNTEAFF. CDR3 DNA: TGTGTCAGCAGCTCCCGACAGGGCTGGAACACTGAAGCTTTCTTT.

The sample holds a few counts of this clonotype. The junction departs from germline at one end; a sequencing error may be responsible. This CDR3 is CASSFQNAGELFF. The CDR3 nucleotides read TGTGCCAGCAGTTTTCAGAACGCCGGGGAGCTGTTTTTC. V gene TRBV12-3 or TRBV12-4 combines with J gene TRBJ2-2; perhaps TRBD2 as D (5 bases). The CDR3 spans 13 residues.

This clonotype was recorded a few times. This sequence may be a read error, since a much larger clone differs from it by one base. V gene TRBV7-3 combines with J gene TRBJ2-2, with D unresolved. Germline CDR1 is SGHTA and CDR2 is FQGTGA. Trimming took 3 bases from V and 6 from J, leaving 8 bases between them. This CDR3 spans 13 amino acids. In DNA, the CDR3 is TGTGCCAGCAGCTTGTTTCCCCCCGGGGAGCTGTTTTTT. It specifies CASSLFPPGELFF.

The V gene is TRBV6-1, the J gene TRBJ2-3, with 12 bases aligning to TRBD2. The CDR3 length is 16 residues. The V gene's germline CDR1 is MNHNS and CDR2 SASEGT. The DNA for the CDR3 is TGTGAGAGCAGTCCCCGGACTAGCGGGACGGCAGATACGCAGTATTTT. As protein: CESSPRTSGTADTQYF.

Concerning this clonotype itself: The junction shows a germline mismatch at one end, possibly a read error. The chain carries TRBV6-5 and TRBJ2-1; 11 bases agree with TRBD2. The CDR3 has 16 amino acids. CDR1 MNHEY and CDR2 SVGAGI come from the germline V gene. In nucleotides, the CDR3 is TGTACCAGCAGTTATAATCCGCTAGCGGGAGGCAATGGGCAGTTCTTC. Protein: CTSSYNPLAGGNGQFF.

The chain carries TRBV9 and TRBJ2-1; 11 bases are a match to TRBD2. From germline, CDR1 is SGDLS and CDR2 YYNGEE. The CDR3 is 16 amino acids. The J segment lost 6 bases and the V segment lost 3 bases, leaving 8 bases of the junction unmatched. The CDR3 DNA reads as TGTGCCAGCAGCGCCCCTATAGCGGGAGGGGGCAATGAGCAGTTCTTC. It translates to CASSAPIAGGGNEQFF.

About this clonotype: One end of the junction is discordant with germline, which a read error may explain. The J gene is TRBJ2-5, the V gene TRBV11-2, with D unclear. Germline loops: CDR1 SGHAT, CDR2 FQNNGV. CDR3 length: 17 residues. For the CDR3, the DNA is TGTGCCCGCAGCTTAGTCATTGGTGGCAGTCGGCAAGAGACCCAGTACTTC. It translates to CARSLVIGGSRQETQYF.

This clonotype has a single count. A clone one base away is much larger, so this may be a read error. J is TRBJ1-2 and V is TRBV28; 8 nucleotides agree with TRBD1. The trim removed 4 bases at V and 2 bases at J, leaving 12 bases unmatched. This CDR3 has 17 residues. Germline CDR1 and CDR2: MDHEN and SYDVKM. Written as DNA, the CDR3 is TGTGCCAGCAGTTCCATGCAGGGGGCAGTGTCCAACTATGGCTACACCTTC. This encodes CASSSMQGAVSNYGYTF.

Regarding this clonotype: A much larger clonotype is one base distant, so this may be a read error. The chain joins TRBV5-1 to TRBJ1-4; unclear D gene. The CDR3 contains 15 residues. Germline-derived CDR1 and CDR2 are SGHRS and YFSETQ. The CDR3 protein is CASSPDGVTNEKPFF. The CDR3 DNA reads as TGCGCCAGCAGTCCCGATGGGGTAACTAATGAAAAACCGTTTTTT.

The rearrangement uses TRBV5-1 and TRBJ2-1; D perhaps matches TRBD1 (6 bases). In germline, CDR1 is SGHRS, CDR2 YFSETQ. V was clipped by 2 bases and J by 0 bases, with 9 bases between them. The CDR3 runs 15 residues. The CDR3 here is CASSFRQDSYNEQFF. The CDR3 DNA follows: TGCGCCAGCAGCTTCAGACAGGACTCCTACAATGAGCAGTTCTTC. The variable domain in full, with the rest retrieved from reference TRBV5-1 and TRBJ2-1, is KAGVTQTPRYLIKTRGQQVTLSCSPISGHRSVSWYQQTPGQGLQFLFEYFSETQRNKGNFPGRFSGRQFSNSRSEMNVSTLELGDSALYLCASSFRQDSYNEQFFGPGTRLTVL.

Concerning this clonotype itself: Germline is not matched at one junction end, which may reflect a read error. This CDR3 is CTSSQAPQATDTQYF. The DNA for the CDR3 is TGTACCAGCAGCCAAGCCCCCCAGGCCACAGATACGCAGTATTTT. This rearrangement joins TRBV4-2 to TRBJ2-3; D unclear. Germline CDR1 LGHNA, CDR2 YNFKEQ. This CDR3 has 15 amino acids.